The sequence of this T cell receptor beta chain was determined in a study of control samples from healthy donors and cancer patients. The CDR3 is made up of 13 amino acids. CDR1 SQVTM and CDR2 ANQGSEA come from the germline V gene. The V and J ends lost 7 bases and 3 bases respectively, with 12 bases between them. This clone is medium-sized by share. Using immunoSEQ multiplex PCR, the repertoire was profiled, and TCRdb retains in-frame clones only, with some absent. The sample holds nearly 35,000 clones, under 95% seen once. This TCR was recovered from a man aged 40-50 years with colorectal cancer. This sequence joins TRBV29-1 and TRBJ2-2; TRBD2 is a possible D gene (6 bases). Material: PBMCs. The CDR3 DNA reads TGCAGCGCAGGGACTCCGTACACCGGGGAGCTGTTTTTT. Protein product: CSAGTPYTGELFF.